This note documents a single T cell receptor (beta chain) sequence. Its antigen is undetermined. The data derive from a study of T cells in localized non-small cell lung cancer. Findings and limits, study-wide: A denser population of T cells in blood accompanied longer overall survival. Only one tumor region went through sequencing, so heterogeneity may still be there. Uninvolved adjacent lung showed higher T cell clonality than tumor.

The trim removed 2 bases at V and 4 bases at J, leaving 6 bases unmatched. The germline V gene encodes CDR1 LNHDA and CDR2 SQIVND (reference sequence). The CDR3 contains 15 residues. Method: immunoSEQ multiplex PCR; TCRdb's copy keeps in-frame clones and lacks some. The data show 1,500 to 2,000 clones, about 20% seen once. The source material was lung tumor tissue, sampled before any cancer treatment. The TCR comes from a male donor aged 60 or over with stage I lung adenocarcinoma. The chain joins TRBV19 to TRBJ1-2; 8 bases align to TRBD1. CDR3 loop: CASSIQGQDPYGYTF. CDR3 sequence (DNA): TGTGCCAGTAGTATACAGGGACAGGACCCCTATGGCTACACCTTC. Filled out from reference TRBV19 and TRBJ1-2, the complete variable domain reads DGGITQSPKYLFRKEGQNVTLSCEQNLNHDAMYWYRQDPGQGLRLIYYSQIVNDFQKGDIAEGYSVSREKKESFPLTVTSAQKNPTAFYLCASSIQGQDPYGYTFGSGTRLTVV.